Listed here are 21 T cell receptor beta chains from one sample, sequenced in a study of a mutant IDH1 vaccine in newly diagnosed glioma (dated by TCRdb to 2020 to 2023). To prepare the library, the immunoSEQ multiplex PCR assay was applied. The table comes from immuneACCESS by way of TCRdb, which keeps in-frame sequences with V and J called. Part of the clones is missing from these tables; in studies checked, under half for an unresolved V gene and the rest for unknown reasons. Here the sample has roughly 16,000 clones; 80% occur a single time. Jointly, the top ten make up 10% of the sample. This specimen's time point label, interpreted: baseline, week 1 (first vaccination visit). What the treatment or condition label conveys for this sample: pre-vaccination baseline after standard-of-care therapy. Sequenced material: PBMCs, taken from a glioma patient treated with radiotherapy, temozolomide or both. Receptor source: a man aged 40-49 years with glioma.

This clone was picked up a small number of times. Here the CDR3 reads CASRSPGTGETGELFF. CDR3 DNA: TGCGCCAGCAGGTCACCCGGGACAGGAGAAACCGGGGAGCTGTTTTTT. The chain carries TRBV4-1 and TRBJ2-2, with 8 bases lining up with TRBD1. V shed 6 bases and J 5 bases; nucleotides not matched to a gene: 11. This CDR3 comprises 16 residues. In germline, CDR1 is MGHRA, CDR2 YSYEKL.

This clone showed up just once. The V gene is TRBV5-1, the J gene TRBJ1-1; D ambiguous. The CDR3 spans 14 residues. V was cut by 0 bases and J by 5 bases, with 11 bases left in between. Germline CDR1 reads SGHRS; CDR2 reads YFSETQ. The CDR3 is CASSLESHKTEAFF. The CDR3 nucleotides are TGCGCCAGCAGCTTGGAATCCCACAAGACTGAAGCTTTCTTT.

The V and J genes are TRBV7-9 and TRBJ2-7; D unclear. V was cut by 5 bases and J by 3 bases, with 8 bases left in between. The CDR3 is 12 residues long. CDR1 is SEHNR, CDR2 FQNEAQ, per germline (reference sequence). The CDR3 bases are TGTGCCAGCAGCATTGCAGGCTACGAGCAGTACTTC. It encodes CASSIAGYEQYF.

The chain has TRBV11-2 and TRBJ2-1; 8 bases agree with TRBD2. Trimming removed 4 bases from V and 1 base from J; junction bases left unmatched: 3. The germline gives CDR1 SGHAT, CDR2 FQNNGV. The CDR3 is 15 residues long. The CDR3 bases are TGTGCCAGCAGCTATAGCGGGGTTTCCTACAATGAGCAGTTCTTC. Protein: CASSYSGVSYNEQFF.

This chain links TRBV6-1 with TRBJ2-1; TRBD1 might be the D (6 bases). V was trimmed by 2 bases and J by 12 bases, leaving 17 bases between them. CDR1 is MNHNS and CDR2 is SASEGT in the germline V gene. This CDR3 region has 14 residues. CDR3 residues: CASSERQEATVQFF. DNA for the CDR3: TGTGCCAGCAGTGAACGACAGGAAGCAACGGTGCAGTTCTTC.

The gene calls are TRBV19 and TRBJ2-1, with D possibly TRBD2 on 5 matching bases. CDR3 length equals 14 residues. Trimming shortened V by 6 bases and J by 6 bases, and 15 bases separated the two germline ends. CDR1 is LNHDA, CDR2 SQIVND, per germline (reference sequence). The CDR3 reads CASSSFTAANEQFF. The CDR3 coding sequence is TGTGCCAGTAGCTCCTTTACAGCGGCCAATGAGCAGTTCTTC.

This clone was counted a few times. The chain carries TRBV2 and TRBJ1-1; D unresolved. The V end was cut by 3 bases, the J end by 1 base, with 9 bases between. The CDR3 is 14 residues long. The germline V gene encodes CDR1 SNHLY and CDR2 FYNNEI. The CDR3 loop is CASSDRKGNTEAFF. CDR3 nucleotide sequence: TGTGCCAGCAGTGATCGGAAGGGGAACACTGAAGCTTTCTTT.

The chain links TRBV4-2 to TRBJ2-2; no firm D call. The CDR3 is 13 residues long. V lost 4 bases and J 11 bases, leaving 14 bases between the germline ends. Per the germline V gene, CDR1 is LGHNA and CDR2 is YNFKEQ. This CDR3 reads CASSLPGVQELFF. The DNA of the CDR3 is TGTGCCAGCAGCCTCCCCGGCGTTCAAGAGCTGTTTTTT.

The J gene is TRBJ1-1, the V gene TRBV11-2; D is uncertain. V shed 5 bases and J shed 3 bases, with 10 bases lying between them. Per the germline V gene, CDR1 is SGHAT and CDR2 is FQNNGV. This CDR3 contains 13 residues. The CDR3, as DNA: TGTGCCAGCAGCACGTTCGATGACACTGAAGCTTTCTTT. Translating it yields CASSTFDDTEAFF. Complete variable domain (other parts from reference TRBV11-2 and TRBJ1-1): EAGVAQSPRYKIIEKRQSVAFWCNPISGHATLYWYQQILGQGPKLLIQFQNNGVVDDSQLPKDRFSAERLKGVDSTLKIQPAKLEDSAVYLCASSTFDDTEAFFGQGTRLTVV.

The CDR3 spells CATSTGLNTEAFF. Here the CDR3 DNA reads TGTGCCACCAGCACCGGTTTGAACACTGAAGCTTTCTTT. The chain is built from TRBV15 and TRBJ1-1, with D hard to call. Germline CDR1 and CDR2: LNHNV and YYDKDF (reference sequence). V shed 4 bases and J shed 0 bases, with 6 bases lying between them. The CDR3 runs 13 residues.

The J gene is TRBJ1-1, the V gene TRBV5-5; no clear D gene. V was pared by 0 bases and J by 12 bases, with 18 bases between. The CDR3 has 14 residues. The germline CDR1 and CDR2 sequences are SGHKS and YYEKEE (reference sequence). CDR3 in amino acids: CASSLVVGPGVPFF. CDR3 nucleotides: TGTGCCAGCAGCTTGGTTGTGGGCCCCGGGGTACCTTTCTTT.

The chain couples TRBV5-4 to TRBJ2-3; 8 bases fit TRBD2. This CDR3 contains 17 residues. Germline trimming cut 6 bases from V and 0 bases from J; bases unmatched to any gene: 12. Per the germline V gene, CDR1 is SGHNT and CDR2 is YYREEE (reference sequence). CDR3 in amino acids: CASNKGLVGTSTDTQYF. CDR3 nucleotides: TGTGCCAGCAATAAGGGACTAGTCGGTACTAGCACAGATACGCAGTATTTT.

Notes on this clone: One end of the junction is discordant with germline, which a read error may explain. The sample has other DNA sequences that encode this CDR3 too. The chain couples TRBV5-1 to TRBJ2-3, with 13 bases matching TRBD2. This CDR3 is 16 amino acids long. The germline V gene has CDR1 SGHRS and CDR2 YFSETQ. In DNA, the CDR3 is TGCGCCAGCACCTTGGTACTAGCGGGGGGGACAGATACGCAGTATTTT. It translates to CASTLVLAGGTDTQYF.

This rearrangement joins TRBV9 to TRBJ2-3, with D possibly matching TRBD1 (6 bases). Trimming removed 2 bases from V and 7 bases from J, with 26 bases in between. Germline loops: CDR1 SGDLS, CDR2 YYNGEE. The CDR3 sequence is 18 residues long. The CDR3 DNA reads as TGTGCCAGCAGCGTTAAGCCCGGTCGAACAGGGATAGCCAATACGCAGTATTTT. Translating it yields CASSVKPGRTGIANTQYF.

In its sample, this clone was seen once. V usage is TRBV7-9 and J usage is TRBJ2-3, with D possibly matching TRBD1 (6 bases). Trimming left V 1 base short and J 6 bases short, with 14 bases between. The CDR3 runs to 15 residues. Germline CDR1 and CDR2: SEHNR and FQNEAQ (reference sequence). Here the CDR3 DNA reads TGTGCCAGCAGCTTAGTTGGCAGGGGTTCCGATACGCAGTATTTT. The encoded protein is CASSLVGRGSDTQYF. The variable domain in full, with the rest retrieved from reference TRBV7-9 and TRBJ2-3, is DTGVSQNPRHKITKRGQNVTFRCDPISEHNRLYWYRQTLGQGPEFLTYFQNEAQLEKSRLLSDRFSAERPKGSFSTLEIQRTEQGDSAMYLCASSLVGRGSDTQYFGPGTRLTVL.

The CDR3 is CASSLAIAGVTYNEQFF. The DNA of the CDR3 is TGTGCCAGCAGCTTAGCCATAGCGGGAGTGACCTACAATGAGCAGTTCTTC. The genes are TRBV11-2 and TRBJ2-1, with 9 bases fitting TRBD2. V shed 1 base and J 2 bases; nucleotides not matched to a gene: 6. Germline loops: CDR1 SGHAT, CDR2 FQNNGV. This CDR3 spans 17 amino acids.

The chain has TRBV4-3 and TRBJ1-2; D possibly corresponds to TRBD1 (6 bases). V was shortened by 0 bases and J by 1 base, with 12 bases between the two germline ends. The length of the CDR3 is 16 residues. Germline V gene data show CDR1 as LGHNA and CDR2 as YSLEER. As DNA, the CDR3 is TGCGCCAGCAGCCAAGAACAGGGTACTGTTAACTATGGCTACACCTTC. Amino acids: CASSQEQGTVNYGYTF.

J is TRBJ1-5 and V is TRBV19; 9 positions match TRBD1. The CDR3 runs 14 residues. V was clipped by 7 bases and J by 4 bases; unmatched bases: 5. Germline assignment: CDR1 LNHDA and CDR2 SQIVND (reference sequence). The CDR3 DNA reads as TGTGCCAGTACGGACAGGGGCGGGAATCAGCCCCAGCATTTT. Protein product: CASTDRGGNQPQHF.

The chain employs TRBV28 and TRBJ2-5, with 7 bases aligning to TRBD1. Per germline, CDR1 MDHEN and CDR2 SYDVKM. The CDR3 has 14 amino acids. Losses at the gene ends were 3 bases for V and 4 bases for J; bases not matched to a gene: 5. This CDR3 reads CASSFERGRETQYF. CDR3 nucleotides: TGTGCCAGCAGTTTCGAAAGGGGGCGAGAGACCCAGTACTTC.

This clone was counted a few times. V is TRBV7-9 and J is TRBJ1-4; the D gene is possibly TRBD1 (5 bases). The V end lost 4 bases, the J end lost 5 bases, and 26 bases lay between the germline ends. The CDR3 runs 19 residues. CDR1 SEHNR and CDR2 FQNEAQ come from the germline V gene (reference sequence). CDR3 in DNA: TGTGCCAGCAGCTCCCCAATGGGGTGGTGGGACGGCACCAATGAAAAACTGTTTTTT. Its translation is CASSSPMGWWDGTNEKLFF. The whole variable domain, filled in from reference TRBV7-9 and TRBJ1-4, reads DTGVSQNPRHKITKRGQNVTFRCDPISEHNRLYWYRQTLGQGPEFLTYFQNEAQLEKSRLLSDRFSAERPKGSFSTLEIQRTEQGDSAMYLCASSSPMGWWDGTNEKLFFGSGTQLSVL.

This chain connects TRBV5-1 to TRBJ2-7; perhaps TRBD2 as D (6 bases). V lost 4 bases to trimming and J lost 3 bases, with 14 bases between them. The CDR3 consists of 14 residues. Germline CDR1 is SGHRS and CDR2 is YFSETQ. The CDR3 DNA sequence: TGCGCCAGCAGCGTGGGAGTGGGGGGCTACGAGCAGTACTTC. This codes for CASSVGVGGYEQYF. The whole variable domain, remainder taken from reference TRBV5-1 and TRBJ2-7, is KAGVTQTPRYLIKTRGQQVTLSCSPISGHRSVSWYQQTPGQGLQFLFEYFSETQRNKGNFPGRFSGRQFSNSRSEMNVSTLELGDSALYLCASSVGVGGYEQYFGPGTRLTVT.